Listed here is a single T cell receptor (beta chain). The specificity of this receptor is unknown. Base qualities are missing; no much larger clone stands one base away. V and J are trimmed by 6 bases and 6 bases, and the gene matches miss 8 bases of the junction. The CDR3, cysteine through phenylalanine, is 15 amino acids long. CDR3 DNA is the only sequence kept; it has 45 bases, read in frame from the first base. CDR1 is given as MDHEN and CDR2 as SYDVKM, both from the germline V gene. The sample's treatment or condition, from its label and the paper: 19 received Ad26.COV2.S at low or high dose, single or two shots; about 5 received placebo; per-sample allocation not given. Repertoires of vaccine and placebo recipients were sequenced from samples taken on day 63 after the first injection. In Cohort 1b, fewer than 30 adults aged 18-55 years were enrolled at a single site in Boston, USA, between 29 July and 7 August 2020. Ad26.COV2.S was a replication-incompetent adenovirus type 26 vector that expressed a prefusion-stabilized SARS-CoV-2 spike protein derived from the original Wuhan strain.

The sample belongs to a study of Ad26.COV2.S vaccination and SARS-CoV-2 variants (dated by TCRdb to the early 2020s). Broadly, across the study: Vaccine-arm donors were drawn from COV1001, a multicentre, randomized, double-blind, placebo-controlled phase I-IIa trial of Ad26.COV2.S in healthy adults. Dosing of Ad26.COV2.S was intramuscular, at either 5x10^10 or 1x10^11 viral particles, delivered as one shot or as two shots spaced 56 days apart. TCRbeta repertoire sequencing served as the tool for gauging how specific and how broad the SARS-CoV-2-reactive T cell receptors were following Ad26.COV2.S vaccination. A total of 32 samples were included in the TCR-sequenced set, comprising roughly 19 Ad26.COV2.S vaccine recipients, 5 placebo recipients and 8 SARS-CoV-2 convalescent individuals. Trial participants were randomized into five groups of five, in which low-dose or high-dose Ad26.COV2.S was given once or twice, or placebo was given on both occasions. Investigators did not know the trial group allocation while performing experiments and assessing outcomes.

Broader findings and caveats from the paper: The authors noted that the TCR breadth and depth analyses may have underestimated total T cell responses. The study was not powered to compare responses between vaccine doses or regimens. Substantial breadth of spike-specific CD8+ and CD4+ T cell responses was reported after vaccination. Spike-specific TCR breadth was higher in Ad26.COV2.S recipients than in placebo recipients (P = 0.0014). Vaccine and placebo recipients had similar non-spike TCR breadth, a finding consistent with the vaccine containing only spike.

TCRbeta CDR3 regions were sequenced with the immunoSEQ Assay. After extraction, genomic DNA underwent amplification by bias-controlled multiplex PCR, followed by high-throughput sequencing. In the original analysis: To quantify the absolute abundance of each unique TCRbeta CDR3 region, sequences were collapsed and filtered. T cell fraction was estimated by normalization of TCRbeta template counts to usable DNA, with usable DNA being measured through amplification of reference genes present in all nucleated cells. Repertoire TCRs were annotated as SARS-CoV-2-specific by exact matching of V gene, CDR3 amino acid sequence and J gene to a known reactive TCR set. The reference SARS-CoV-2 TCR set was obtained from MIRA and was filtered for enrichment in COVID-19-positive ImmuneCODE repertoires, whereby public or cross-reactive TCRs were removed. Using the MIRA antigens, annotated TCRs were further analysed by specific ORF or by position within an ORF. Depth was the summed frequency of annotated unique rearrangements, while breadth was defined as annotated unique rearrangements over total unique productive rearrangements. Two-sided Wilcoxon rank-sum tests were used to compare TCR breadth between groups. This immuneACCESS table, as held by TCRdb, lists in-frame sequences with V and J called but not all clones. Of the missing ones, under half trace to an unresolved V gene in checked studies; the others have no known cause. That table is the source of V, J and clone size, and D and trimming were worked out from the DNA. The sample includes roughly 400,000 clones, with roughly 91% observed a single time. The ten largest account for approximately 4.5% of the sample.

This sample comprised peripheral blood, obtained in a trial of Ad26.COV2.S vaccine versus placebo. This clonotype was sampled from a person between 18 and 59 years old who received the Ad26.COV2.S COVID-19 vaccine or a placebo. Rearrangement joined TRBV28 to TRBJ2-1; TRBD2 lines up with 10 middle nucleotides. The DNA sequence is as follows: TGTGCCAGCAGGAAAGCGGGAGGGCCCGTCAATGAGCAGTTCTTC. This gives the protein CASRKAGGPVNEQFF.